Below, 30 T cell receptor beta chains from the same sample are listed, as sequenced in a study of T cell repertoires in cytomegalovirus infection. TCRdb fed the reads into MiXCR, producing one record per CDR3 protein. The sample carries some 180,000 distinct CDR3 sequences, 15% to 20% recorded once. Material for sequencing was PBMCs. The receptors were gathered from a human donor in good health (CMV status not recorded). Some clones in this sample may be carry-over from other donors' samples.

The chain carries TRBV11-2 and TRBJ2-2; D may correspond to TRBD1 or TRBD2 (5 bases each). The CDR3 loop spans 16 amino acids. V lost 3 bases and J 7 bases, leaving 18 bases between the germline ends. Per germline, CDR1 SGHAT and CDR2 FQNNGV. Here the CDR3 reads CASSFLRDLSVGELFF. In DNA form, the CDR3 reads TGTGCCAGCAGCTTTCTCCGGGACCTCTCGGTCGGGGAGCTGTTTTTT.

The chain has TRBV6-1 and TRBJ2-5; TRBD2 matches at 10 bases. There are 13 residues in the CDR3. Germline V gives CDR1 MNHNS, CDR2 SASEGT. V shed 6 bases and J 4 bases; nucleotides not matched to a gene: 2. CDR3: CASRLAGAETQYF. The CDR3 DNA reads TGTGCCAGCAGGCTAGCGGGAGCAGAGACCCAGTACTTC.

This clonotype was observed at least ten times. The CDR3 is CASSLNLAGPSYEQYF. CDR3 nucleotide sequence: TGTGCCAGCAGCTTAAATCTAGCGGGCCCTTCCTACGAGCAGTACTTC. This chain connects TRBV7-2 to TRBJ2-7; 8 bases line up with TRBD2. Germline CDR1 reads SGHTA; CDR2 reads FQGNSA. V lost 2 bases, J lost 1 base, and 7 bases stayed unmatched. The CDR3 contains 16 residues.

The V call is TRBV28, the J call TRBJ1-4; 9 bases are shared with TRBD1. The germline CDR1 and CDR2 sequences are MDHEN and SYDVKM. The CDR3 is 16 amino acids. V dropped 5 bases and J dropped 5; count of bases not matched to a gene: 9. CDR3 DNA sequence: TGTGCCAGCAGTCACCGGGACAGGGTTCAAAATGAAAAACTGTTTTTT. Amino acid sequence: CASSHRDRVQNEKLFF.

The V and J genes are TRBV9 and TRBJ1-3; 7 bases agree with TRBD1. Germline CDR1 SGDLS, CDR2 YYNGEE. The CDR3 extends over 15 amino acids. V was pared by 1 base and J by 4 bases, with 5 bases of the junction left unmatched. For the CDR3, the DNA is TGTGCCAGCAGCGTATACGACAGGGCGGGAAACACCATATATTTT. It yields the protein CASSVYDRAGNTIYF. The full variable domain, in which reference TRBV9 and TRBJ1-3 provide the parts outside the CDR3, is DSGVTQTPKHLITATGQRVTLRCSPRSGDLSVYWYQQSLDQGLQFLIQYYNGEERAKGNILERFSAQQFPDLHSELNLSSLELGDSALYFCASSVYDRAGNTIYFGEGSWLTVV.

This clonotype was found many times. The V call is TRBV6-1, the J call TRBJ2-1; a weak D match, TRBD1 (6 bases). CDR1 is MNHNS, CDR2 SASEGT, per germline. V lost 2 bases to trimming and J lost 7 bases, with 15 bases between them. This CDR3 is built from 15 residues. Written as DNA, the CDR3 is TGTGCCAGCAGTGAAAGGGGGATTACTCCGAATGAGCAGTTCTTC. Encoded protein: CASSERGITPNEQFF.

V is TRBV20-1 and J is TRBJ2-1, with 8 bases lining up with TRBD2. The CDR3 is made up of 15 amino acids. Trimming took 1 base from V and 4 from J; bases not matched to a gene: 6. Per the germline V gene, CDR1 is DFQATT and CDR2 is SNEGSKA (reference sequence). CDR3 loop: CSARVREGRYNEQFF. The CDR3 DNA follows: TGCAGTGCTAGAGTACGGGAGGGCAGGTACAATGAGCAGTTCTTC.

The rearrangement uses TRBV12-3 or TRBV12-4 and TRBJ1-1; 7 nucleotides align to TRBD1. With V trimmed by 6 bases and J by 2 bases, 3 bases remained unmatched. This CDR3 is 13 amino acids long. In DNA, the CDR3 is TGTGCCAGCAGGACAGGGTTCAACACTGAAGCTTTCTTT. This translates into CASRTGFNTEAFF.

The CDR3 protein is CASSYRGPNEKLFF. The DNA of the CDR3 is TGTGCCAGCAGTTACCGGGGGCCTAATGAAAAACTGTTTTTT. The V and J genes are TRBV6-2 or TRBV6-3 and TRBJ1-4; D may be TRBD1 (6 bases). CDR1 is MNHEY, CDR2 SVGEGT, per germline. The V end was cut by 2 bases, the J end by 3 bases, with 7 bases between. This CDR3 spans 14 amino acids.

This chain joins TRBV5-3 and TRBJ2-7, with a weak D call TRBD1 (5 bases). TRBV5-3 has ORF status, its function being uncertain. V gave up 8 bases and J gave up 7 bases, with 22 bases separating them. CDR3 length equals 14 residues. CDR3 sequence: CASSPDTKYEEQYF. CDR3 nucleotide sequence: TGTGCCAGCAGCCCGGACACAAAGTACGAGGAGCAGTACTTC.

V and J are TRBV6-1 and TRBJ1-4, with TRBD1 matching 11 bases. CDR1 and CDR2 (germline): MNHNS, SASEGT. The CDR3 runs 16 residues. V lost 6 bases to trimming and J lost 8 bases; unmatched junction nucleotides: 11. The CDR3 DNA reads TGTGCCAGCAGCTACCAGCCGGGACAGGGGGACGAAAAACTGTTTTTT. This translates into CASSYQPGQGDEKLFF.

This clonotype was seen ten or more times. This rearrangement joins TRBV12-3 or TRBV12-4 to TRBJ1-3; TRBD1 matches 7 bases. The CDR3 extends over 13 amino acids. With 4 bases clipped from V and 6 bases from J, the junction kept 3 bases outside the gene matches. CDR3 protein: CASSSGQENTIYF. CDR3 bases: TGTGCCAGCAGTTCAGGACAGGAAAACACCATATATTTT.

The chain has TRBV5-1 and TRBJ1-4; D gene uncertain. The V end was cut by 0 bases, the J end by 8 bases, with 26 bases between. The CDR3 sequence is 19 residues long. The V gene's germline CDR1 is SGHRS and CDR2 YFSETQ. CDR3 sequence (DNA): TGCGCCAGCAGCTTGGGCCGAGGAGGGATTGAAATCGCCAGGGAAAAACTGTTTTTT. Protein product: CASSLGRGGIEIAREKLFF.

The sample holds many counts of this clonotype. The V and J genes are TRBV7-8 and TRBJ1-1; D is uncertain. Per the germline V gene, CDR1 is SGHVS and CDR2 is FQNEAQ. With 1 base removed from V and 5 bases from J, the gap between germline ends came to 8 bases. The CDR3 covers 13 residues. CDR3 bases: TGTGCCAGCAGCTTAGAACAAGGAACTGAAGCTTTCTTT. This codes for CASSLEQGTEAFF. The full variable domain, completed using reference TRBV7-8 and TRBJ1-1, is GAGVSQSPRYKVAKRGQDVALRCDPISGHVSLFWYQQALGQGPEFLTYFQNEAQLDKSGLPSDRFFAERPEGSVSTLKIQRTQQEDSAVYLCASSLEQGTEAFFGQGTRLTVV.

Ten or more counts support this clonotype. The rearrangement uses TRBV7-2 and TRBJ1-2; weak D call: TRBD1 (6 bases). The V and J ends lost 5 bases and 4 bases respectively, with 20 bases between them. Germline V gives CDR1 SGHTA, CDR2 FQGNSA. The CDR3 runs to 16 residues. CDR3 in amino acids: CASSPGVGGRGYGYTF. DNA for the CDR3: TGTGCCAGCAGCCCGGGGGTCGGGGGGCGGGGCTATGGCTACACCTTC.

In regard to this clonotype: One base away lies a much larger clone, so this may be a sequencing read error. The V call is TRBV7-2, the J call TRBJ1-3, with TRBD1 as a possible D gene (5 bases). This CDR3 is 15 amino acids long. Looked up from germline, CDR1 is SGHTA and CDR2 is FQGNSA. V dropped 6 bases and J dropped 0 bases, with 12 bases sitting between them. The CDR3 protein is CASRLQVFSGNTIYF. CDR3 in DNA: TGTGCCAGCAGATTACAGGTGTTCTCTGGAAACACCATATATTTT. The full variable domain, its missing parts supplied by reference TRBV7-2 and TRBJ1-3, is GAGVSQSPSNKVTEKGKDVELRCDPISGHTALYWYRQSLGQGLEFLIYFQGNSAPDKSGLPSDRFSAERTGGSVSTLTIQRTQQEDSAVYLCASRLQVFSGNTIYFGEGSWLTVV.

In its sample, this clonotype was seen a few times. V gene TRBV2 combines with J gene TRBJ2-1; 8 bases line up with TRBD2. The CDR3 has 13 amino acids. With V trimmed by 6 bases and J by 6 bases, 4 bases remained unmatched. Germline lookup yields CDR1 SNHLY and CDR2 FYNNEI. DNA for the CDR3: TGTGCCAGCAGCGGGAGGGCCACCAATGAGCAGTTCTTC. Translation: CASSGRATNEQFF.

The chain is built from TRBV6-2 or TRBV6-3 and TRBJ2-7, with 10 bases matching TRBD2. This CDR3 has 16 amino acids. Per germline, CDR1 MNHEY and CDR2 SVGEGT. With 6 bases clipped from V and 1 base from J, the junction kept 9 bases outside the gene matches. CDR3 amino acids: CASSSSSGRESYEQYF. CDR3 DNA sequence: TGTGCCAGCAGCTCCTCCAGCGGGAGGGAGTCCTACGAGCAGTACTTC.

This clonotype was detected ten times or more. The chain joins TRBV12-3 or TRBV12-4 to TRBJ1-1; tentatively, D is TRBD1 (5 bases). This CDR3 contains 13 residues. V lost 6 bases to trimming and J lost 11 bases, with 19 bases between them. The CDR3 reads CASSVRSGGVAFF. The CDR3, as DNA: TGTGCCAGCAGCGTCAGGTCCGGGGGGGTGGCTTTCTTT.

This clonotype was recorded many times. V is TRBV7-9 and J is TRBJ2-7; 9 bases match TRBD1. The germline V gene encodes CDR1 SEHNR and CDR2 FQNEAQ (reference sequence). The J segment lost 4 bases and the V segment lost 5 bases, leaving 0 bases of the junction unmatched. The CDR3 consists of 12 residues. The CDR3 here is CASSGQGYEQYF. CDR3 nucleotides: TGTGCCAGCAGCGGACAGGGGTACGAGCAGTACTTC.

This clonotype was seen only a few times. The rearrangement uses TRBV5-4 and TRBJ2-6, with D perhaps matching TRBD1 (5 bases). The CDR3 runs 17 residues. CDR1 is SGHNT, CDR2 YYREEE, per germline (reference sequence). V lost 4 bases and J lost 1, with 15 bases in between. In nucleotides, the CDR3 is TGTGCCAGCAGCCGTGCCCCCTGGACATCTGGGGCCAACGTCCTGACTTTC. Its translation: CASSRAPWTSGANVLTF.

This clonotype appeared many times. This chain joins TRBV7-8 and TRBJ2-1; unclear D gene. This CDR3 spans 14 amino acids. V was shortened by 7 bases and J by 2 bases, with 12 bases between the two germline ends. CDR1 is SGHVS, CDR2 FQNEAQ, per germline. CDR3 DNA sequence: TGTGCCAGCAATTGGGAAGGGACCTACAATGAGCAGTTCTTC. This gives the protein CASNWEGTYNEQFF.

There are a few counts of this clonotype. The V call is TRBV6-1, the J call TRBJ2-2; D may be TRBD2 (5 bases). The CDR3 sequence is 13 residues long. V was cut by 2 bases and J by 5 bases, with 6 bases left in between. Germline V gene data show CDR1 as MNHNS and CDR2 as SASEGT. Here the CDR3 DNA reads TGTGCCAGCAGTGAAACGGGGACCGGGGAGCTGTTTTTT. It codes for CASSETGTGELFF.

Here the CDR3 reads CASSYDNNQPQHF. In nucleotides, the CDR3 is TGTGCCAGCAGTTACGACAACAATCAGCCCCAGCATTTT. V gene TRBV6-5 combines with J gene TRBJ1-5, with D unresolved. CDR3 length equals 13 residues. Trimming took 2 bases from V and 3 from J, leaving 5 bases between them. Germline-derived CDR1 and CDR2 are MNHEY and SVGAGI.

The V gene is TRBV6-6, the J gene TRBJ2-2, with 9 bases aligning to TRBD2. The junction had 7 bases not matched to a gene; V was cut back by 2 bases and J by 0 bases. This CDR3 contains 18 residues. CDR1 is MNHNY, CDR2 SVGAGI, per germline (reference sequence). The CDR3 DNA is TGTGCCAGCAGTTACATAGTAAGCGGGAGGCCGAACACCGGGGAGCTGTTTTTT. As protein: CASSYIVSGRPNTGELFF.

The chain carries TRBV20-1 and TRBJ2-2; 12 bases fit TRBD2. The CDR3 extends over 16 amino acids. After removal of 3 bases from V and 1 base from J, the junction contained 3 bases not matched to a gene. Germline loops: CDR1 DFQATT, CDR2 SNEGSKA (reference sequence). DNA of the CDR3: TGCAGTGCTAGGCCTAGCGGGAGGGTGAACACCGGGGAGCTGTTTTTT. It is translated as CSARPSGRVNTGELFF.

This clonotype has a handful of counts. The rearrangement links TRBV5-1 to TRBJ2-3; TRBD2 matches at 8 bases. The CDR3 consists of 14 residues. Germline V gene data show CDR1 as SGHRS and CDR2 as YFSETQ. The junction had 3 bases not matched to a gene; V was cut back by 4 bases and J by 2 bases. CDR3 in amino acids: CASSPGGNTDTQYF. CDR3 nucleotide sequence: TGCGCCAGCAGCCCGGGGGGGAACACAGATACGCAGTATTTT. The entire variable domain, with the rest obtained from reference TRBV5-1 and TRBJ2-3, is as follows: KAGVTQTPRYLIKTRGQQVTLSCSPISGHRSVSWYQQTPGQGLQFLFEYFSETQRNKGNFPGRFSGRQFSNSRSEMNVSTLELGDSALYLCASSPGGNTDTQYFGPGTRLTVL.

The chain has TRBV6-6 and TRBJ2-5; D unclear. This CDR3 is 16 amino acids long. The ends were cut back, 8 bases at V and 1 base at J, with 20 bases in the middle. The germline V gene encodes CDR1 MNHNY and CDR2 SVGAGI (reference sequence). CDR3 in amino acids: CASRDPGRATQETQYF. The CDR3 coding sequence is TGTGCCAGCCGTGACCCAGGCAGAGCAACCCAAGAGACCCAGTACTTC.

The chain has TRBV28 and TRBJ2-5, with D possibly being TRBD1 (6 bases). The ends were cut back, 2 bases at V and 5 bases at J, with 9 bases in the middle. The CDR3 spans 13 residues. Germline values: CDR1 MDHEN, CDR2 SYDVKM. This CDR3 is CASSLDRLETQYF. As DNA, the CDR3 is TGTGCCAGCAGTTTAGACAGGTTGGAGACCCAGTACTTC.

The rearrangement links TRBV29-1 to TRBJ2-1; D gene ambiguous. V shed 4 bases and J shed 2 bases, with 12 bases lying between them. This CDR3 comprises 14 residues. Per the germline V gene, CDR1 is SQVTM and CDR2 is ANQGSEA. CDR3 region: CSVVDSFPYNEQFF. DNA of the CDR3: TGCAGCGTTGTCGACTCCTTCCCCTACAATGAGCAGTTCTTC.